One and the same sample provided the 20 T cell receptor beta chains below, sequenced in a study of blood T cell repertoires in COVID-19. Libraries were prepared by immunoSEQ multiplex PCR; TCRdb keeps only in-frame clonotypes and omits some of them. The table includes approximately 76,000 clones, about 85% detected once. Sample: peripheral blood. Source of these receptors: a woman older than 75 with active or convalescent COVID-19.

The chain combines TRBV2 with TRBJ1-2; 10 bases are shared with TRBD1. The trim removed 5 bases at V and 6 bases at J, leaving 3 bases unmatched. CDR3 length: 13 amino acids. CDR1 and CDR2 from the germline V gene are SNHLY and FYNNEI. CDR3 residues: CASSQGTGDGYTF. The CDR3 region has the DNA TGTGCCAGCAGTCAAGGGACAGGGGATGGCTACACCTTC.

This sequence joins TRBV27 and TRBJ2-7, with 10 bases fitting TRBD1. This CDR3 has 13 residues. CDR1 is MNHEY and CDR2 is SMNVEV in the germline V gene (reference sequence). Trimming took 7 bases from V and 3 from J; bases not matched to a gene: 3. Written as DNA, the CDR3 is TGTGCCAGCAAGGGACAGGGGAACTACGAGCAGTACTTC. This gives the protein CASKGQGNYEQYF.

The chain recombines TRBV6-5 with TRBJ2-5; no definite D call. This CDR3 has 13 amino acids. Germline V CDR1 and CDR2: MNHEY, SVGAGI. Trimming pared 6 bases from V and 0 bases from J, leaving 8 bases between. The CDR3 region has the DNA TGTGCCAGCAGGACTTTGAACCAAGAGACCCAGTACTTC. Encoded protein: CASRTLNQETQYF.

The J gene is TRBJ2-2, the V gene TRBV29-1; 8 bases match TRBD1. The trim removed 6 bases at V and 6 bases at J, leaving 6 bases unmatched. The CDR3 is 13 amino acids. Per germline, CDR1 SQVTM and CDR2 ANQGSEA. The CDR3 protein is CSVQLQGAGELFF. CDR3 nucleotides: TGCAGCGTCCAACTACAGGGGGCCGGGGAGCTGTTTTTT.

This clone was seen only a few times. The chain combines TRBV5-6 with TRBJ1-2, with D maybe TRBD1 (5 bases). Trimming took off 4 bases at V and 7 bases at J, with 17 bases between the two ends. The CDR3 is 14 amino acids. Germline values: CDR1 SGHDT, CDR2 YYEEEE. The DNA of the CDR3 is TGTGCCAGCAGCCGGAAGTCAGGGATTGGTGGCTACACCTTC. Protein: CASSRKSGIGGYTF. The full variable domain, its missing parts supplied by reference TRBV5-6 and TRBJ1-2, is DAGVTQSPTHLIKTRGQQVTLRCSPKSGHDTVSWYQQALGQGPQFIFQYYEEEERQRGNFPDRFSGHQFPNYSSELNVNALLLGDSALYLCASSRKSGIGGYTFGSGTRLTVV.

This chain connects TRBV19 to TRBJ1-5; D is undetermined. Trimming removed 3 bases at V and 4 bases at J, with 7 bases between. The CDR3 extends over 13 amino acids. Germline V gene data show CDR1 as LNHDA and CDR2 as SQIVND (reference sequence). Here the CDR3 DNA reads TGTGCCAGTAGTATCCAGAAGAATCAGCCCCAGCATTTT. Translating it yields CASSIQKNQPQHF.

The chain couples TRBV7-2 to TRBJ1-5; D remains ambiguous. CDR1 and CDR2 (germline): SGHTA, FQGNSA. Trimming removed 1 base from V and 6 bases from J, with 7 bases in between. The CDR3 contains 13 residues. The CDR3 bases are TGTGCCAGCAGCTTAGGGAGCGGTCAGCCCCAGCATTTT. Translating gives CASSLGSGQPQHF.

This sequence joins TRBV9 and TRBJ2-7; a weak D match, TRBD2 (7 bases). Trimming shortened V by 0 bases and J by 6 bases, and 16 bases separated the two germline ends. Per germline, CDR1 SGDLS and CDR2 YYNGEE. There are 15 residues in the CDR3. In DNA, the CDR3 is TGTGCCAGCAGCGTAGGAGGGGGGGGGACGTCCGAGCAGTACTTC. As protein: CASSVGGGGTSEQYF.

This clone showed up just a few times. This chain connects TRBV28 to TRBJ1-5, with D possibly being TRBD1 (6 bases). The CDR3 length is 20 residues. V was trimmed by 8 bases and J by 1 base, leaving 30 bases between them. Germline V CDR1 and CDR2: MDHEN, SYDVKM. The CDR3 DNA sequence: TGTGCCAGCCCGCTCACAGGGACACGTAGTCTTAGGAGAAGCAATCAGCCCCAGCATTTT. It encodes CASPLTGTRSLRRSNQPQHF.

This chain joins TRBV4-1 and TRBJ2-7; possible D gene TRBD2, 5 bases. This CDR3 spans 13 amino acids. V lost 4 bases and J lost 4, with 11 bases in between. Per germline, CDR1 MGHRA and CDR2 YSYEKL. CDR3 residues: CASSPGEGYEQYF. CDR3 bases: TGCGCCAGCAGCCCCGGGGAAGGATACGAGCAGTACTTC.

This clone was seen more than once but under ten times. The gene calls are TRBV6-4 and TRBJ1-1; D is undetermined. Trimming left V 6 bases short and J 4 bases short, with 12 bases between. Germline V gene data show CDR1 as MRHNA and CDR2 as SNTAGT. CDR3 size: 13 residues. DNA of the CDR3: TGTGCCAGCAGGAGGGAGCTTGGCACTGAAGCTTTCTTT. It is translated as CASRRELGTEAFF.

The chain has TRBV9 and TRBJ2-3; 9 positions match TRBD2. This CDR3 spans 15 amino acids. Germline V lookup: CDR1 SGDLS, CDR2 YYNGEE. The junction had 3 bases not matched to a gene; V was cut back by 2 bases and J by 2 bases. The CDR3 DNA follows: TGTGCCAGCAGCGTTCGCGGGGGGGTCACAGATACGCAGTATTTT. This sequence encodes CASSVRGGVTDTQYF. Variable domain in full (rest from reference TRBV9 and TRBJ2-3): DSGVTQTPKHLITATGQRVTLRCSPRSGDLSVYWYQQSLDQGLQFLIQYYNGEERAKGNILERFSAQQFPDLHSELNLSSLELGDSALYFCASSVRGGVTDTQYFGPGTRLTVL.

This chain joins TRBV19 and TRBJ1-1; D uncertain. Trimming removed 6 bases at V and 1 base at J, with 9 bases between. The CDR3 runs to 13 residues. The germline gives CDR1 LNHDA, CDR2 SQIVND (reference sequence). CDR3 in DNA: TGTGCCAGTAGGAACGAGGGGAACACTGAAGCTTTCTTT. It codes for CASRNEGNTEAFF.

This clone is a singleton in its sample. The gene calls are TRBV7-9 and TRBJ2-1; D gene unclear. This CDR3 is built from 17 residues. CDR1 and CDR2 (germline): SEHNR, FQNEAQ (reference sequence). Trimming stripped 2 bases from V and 0 bases from J, with 14 bases between. For the CDR3, the DNA is TGTGCCAGCAGCTTATTATTTAGGAGTTTCTCCTACAATGAGCAGTTCTTC. It yields the protein CASSLLFRSFSYNEQFF.

CDR3 DNA sequence: TGTGCCAGCAGTCTCGGAAGGGGCTTGGAGACCCAGTACTTC. Translated: CASSLGRGLETQYF. The chain employs TRBV6-2 or TRBV6-3 and TRBJ2-5; a possible D gene is TRBD1 (5 bases). Germline V CDR1 and CDR2: MNHEY, SVGEGT. V lost 5 bases and J 5 bases, leaving 15 bases between the germline ends. The CDR3 contains 14 residues.

The count of this clone is one. The rearrangement uses TRBV19 and TRBJ2-6, with D perhaps TRBD2 (6 bases). Germline assignment: CDR1 LNHDA and CDR2 SQIVND (reference sequence). CDR3 length equals 16 residues. V lost 6 bases to trimming and J lost 0 bases, with 12 bases between them. CDR3: CASRAGRNSGANVLTF. The CDR3 region has the DNA TGTGCCAGTAGGGCAGGGAGGAACTCTGGGGCCAACGTCCTGACTTTC.

V usage is TRBV24-1 and J usage is TRBJ2-1; 12 bases match TRBD2. The CDR3 totals 17 residues. Trimming at V came to 5 bases and at J to 4 bases, leaving 8 bases not matched to a gene. Germline V CDR1 and CDR2: KGHDR, SFDVKD. CDR3 nucleotides: TGTGCCACCAGTGCCGGACTAGCGGGGAAAATTTACAATGAGCAGTTCTTC. Its protein product is CATSAGLAGKIYNEQFF.

The table lists this clone with a count of one. The chain links TRBV11-2 to TRBJ2-3, with a tentative D call TRBD2 (5 bases). Germline loops: CDR1 SGHAT, CDR2 FQNNGV. CDR3 size: 15 residues. Trimming removed 7 bases at V and 2 bases at J, with 16 bases between. In nucleotides, the CDR3 is TGTGCCAGCAAAAGACCCGGGGTAAACACAGATACGCAGTATTTT. This encodes CASKRPGVNTDTQYF.

J is TRBJ1-3 and V is TRBV23-1; D not certain. TRBV23-1 is an ORF; its function is uncertain. The length of the CDR3 is 14 residues. Trimming took 8 bases from V and 0 from J, leaving 11 bases between them. The CDR3 DNA is TGCGCCAGCCGGAGTCCTTCCTCTGGAAACACCATATATTTT. Amino acid sequence: CASRSPSSGNTIYF.

The chain couples TRBV27 to TRBJ2-3; TRBD2 aligns across 10 bases. Per germline, CDR1 MNHEY and CDR2 SMNVEV (reference sequence). Losses at the gene ends were 4 bases for V and 2 bases for J; bases not matched to a gene: 15. CDR3 length: 19 residues. The CDR3 loop is CASSSPLSGGPVYTDTQYF. CDR3 bases: TGTGCCAGCAGTTCGCCCCTTAGCGGGGGGCCCGTTTACACAGATACGCAGTATTTT.